This T cell receptor (beta chain) stems from a study of blood T cell repertoires in COVID-19. Germline assignment: CDR1 MNHEY and CDR2 SVGAGI. The length of the CDR3 is 13 residues. Trimming stripped 5 bases from V and 9 bases from J, with 14 bases between. Generated by immunoSEQ multiplex PCR, the TCRdb table keeps only in-frame clones and is missing some. The sample includes 15,000 to 20,000 clones, just under 95% of them seen just once. The sample comprised peripheral blood. The receptor was isolated from a human donor in a cohort sampled during active COVID-19. This rearrangement joins TRBV6-5 to TRBJ2-1, with a possible D match to TRBD1 (5 bases). This chain's CDR3 is CASSPDRVVEQFF. The CDR3 coding sequence is TGTGCCAGCAGTCCTGACAGAGTGGTTGAGCAGTTCTTC.